This is a list of T cell receptor beta chains from one sample in a study of cytomegalovirus exposure and HLA in healthy donors. Only in-frame clones appear in the TCRdb table, and some are missing; sequencing was by immunoSEQ multiplex PCR. The sample records approximately 170,000 clones, around 80% being singletons. The sample taken for sequencing was PBMCs. The receptors were sampled from a woman aged 40 to 49 in good health and CMV-seropositive. The CDR3 runs from the conserved cysteine through the conserved F or W. The order of the fields is CDR3 length, V gene, clone size, J gene, D gene, CDR3 DNA, CDR3 protein. A D gene is named only where the DNA matches it firmly. Some rows have no size entry. The others give once, few or many, or a class for an expanded clone.

cdr3_length: 16; v_call: TRBV30; clone_size: -; j_call: TRBJ1-4; d_call: TRBD1; cdr3_nt: TGTGCCGCGAACTCCGGGACAGGGGGGCCAGATGAAAAACTGTTTTTT; cdr3_aa: CAANSGTGGPDEKLFF
cdr3_length: 13; v_call: TRBV19; clone_size: -; j_call: TRBJ2-2; d_call: -; cdr3_nt: TGTGCCAGTAGTATAGGTTCAACCGGGGAGCTGTTTTTT; cdr3_aa: CASSIGSTGELFF
cdr3_length: 14; v_call: TRBV15; clone_size: -; j_call: TRBJ2-3; d_call: -; cdr3_nt: TGTGCCACCAGCAGGGGACTCGACACAGATACGCAGTATTTT; cdr3_aa: CATSRGLDTDTQYF
cdr3_length: 14; v_call: TRBV19; clone_size: -; j_call: TRBJ2-5; d_call: -; cdr3_nt: TGTGCCAGTAGTATTCGGGGACTGGGAGAGACCCAGTACTTC; cdr3_aa: CASSIRGLGETQYF
cdr3_length: 14; v_call: TRBV5-6; clone_size: -; j_call: TRBJ1-4; d_call: -; cdr3_nt: TGTGCCAGCAGCACCGGACTAACTAATGAAAAACTGTTTTTT; cdr3_aa: CASSTGLTNEKLFF
cdr3_length: 14; v_call: TRBV6-6; clone_size: -; j_call: TRBJ1-1; d_call: -; cdr3_nt: TGTGCCAGCAGGGCCCCGAAGTTGCACACTGAAGCTTTCTTT; cdr3_aa: CASRAPKLHTEAFF
cdr3_length: 12; v_call: TRBV7-9; clone_size: -; j_call: TRBJ1-2; d_call: -; cdr3_nt: TGTGCCAGCAGCAAAACCCAGGGTGGCTACACCTTC; cdr3_aa: CASSKTQGGYTF
cdr3_length: 14; v_call: TRBV10-1; clone_size: -; j_call: TRBJ1-1; d_call: TRBD1; cdr3_nt: TGCGCCAGCAGTGCGACAGGGCCGGACACTGAAGCTTTCTTT; cdr3_aa: CASSATGPDTEAFF
cdr3_length: 14; v_call: TRBV5-1; clone_size: -; j_call: TRBJ1-1; d_call: -; cdr3_nt: TGCGCCAGCAGCATAAATACAGAGAACACTGAAGCTTTCTTT; cdr3_aa: CASSINTENTEAFF
cdr3_length: 14; v_call: TRBV7-2; clone_size: once; j_call: TRBJ2-5; d_call: -; cdr3_nt: TGTGCCAGCAGCCCACAGGGAGCAAAAGAGACCCAGTACTTC; cdr3_aa: CASSPQGAKETQYF
cdr3_length: 15; v_call: TRBV9; clone_size: -; j_call: TRBJ1-3; d_call: -; cdr3_nt: TGTGCCAGCAGCGTAGGAACGGCGGTAGGAAACACCATATATTTT; cdr3_aa: CASSVGTAVGNTIYF